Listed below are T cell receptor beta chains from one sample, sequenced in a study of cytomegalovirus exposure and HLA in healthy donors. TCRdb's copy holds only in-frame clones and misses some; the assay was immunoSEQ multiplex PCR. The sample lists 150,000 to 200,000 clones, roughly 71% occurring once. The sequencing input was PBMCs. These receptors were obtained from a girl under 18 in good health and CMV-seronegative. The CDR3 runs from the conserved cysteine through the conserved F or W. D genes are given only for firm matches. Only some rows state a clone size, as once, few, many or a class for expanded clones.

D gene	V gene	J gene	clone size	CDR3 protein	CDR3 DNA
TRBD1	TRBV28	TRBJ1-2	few	CASSFKDRGGWFDPLYYGYTF	TGTGCCAGCAGTTTCAAGGACAGGGGAGGTTGGTTCGACCCCCTCTATTATGGCTACACCTTC
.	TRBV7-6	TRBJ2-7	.	CASRRDVDSLYEQYF	TGTGCCAGCAGACGGGATGTGGACAGTCTCTACGAGCAGTACTTC
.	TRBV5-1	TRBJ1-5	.	CASSLDTWSRPQHF	TGCGCCAGCAGCTTGGACACCTGGTCTCGGCCCCAGCATTTT
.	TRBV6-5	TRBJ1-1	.	CASSYMGGTEAFF	TGTGCCAGCAGTTACATGGGGGGCACTGAAGCTTTCTTT
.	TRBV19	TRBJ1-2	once	CASSLSQGPTNYGYTF	TGTGCCAGTAGCCTATCACAGGGCCCCACTAACTATGGCTACACCTTC
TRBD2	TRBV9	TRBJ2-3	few	CASSLGLVGDTQYF	TGTGCCAGCAGCCTGGGACTAGTAGGAGATACGCAGTATTTT
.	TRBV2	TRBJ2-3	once	CASSEDESTDTQYF	TGTGCCAGCAGTGAAGACGAGAGCACAGATACGCAGTATTTT
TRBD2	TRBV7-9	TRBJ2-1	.	CASSLMGGSLNEQFF	TGTGCCAGCAGCTTAATGGGGGGGTCCCTCAATGAGCAGTTCTTC
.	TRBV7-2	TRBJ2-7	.	CASSWGGAYEQYF	TGTGCCAGCAGCTGGGGGGGGGCTTACGAGCAGTACTTC
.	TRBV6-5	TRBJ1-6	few	CASRPDSLSRSPLHF	TGTGCCAGCAGGCCGGACAGCTTATCCCGGTCACCCCTCCACTTT
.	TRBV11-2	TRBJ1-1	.	CASSLVGGNTEAFF	TGTGCCAGCAGCTTAGTGGGGGGAAACACTGAAGCTTTCTTT
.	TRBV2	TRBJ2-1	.	CASSAAGNEQFF	TGTGCCAGCAGCGCTGCAGGGAATGAGCAGTTCTTC